This T cell receptor (beta chain) was obtained from a study of regulatory T cells in long-lasting Graves disease. Overall study results and limits: Newly diagnosed disease favored TRBV20-1 and TRBJ2-1 over persistent disease.

The time point: newly diagnosed GD, antithyroid drugs for less than 3 months. The authors made the TCR library using RNA they extracted from PBMCs. At least ten counts were recorded for this clonotype. Antigen specificity is unknown. Library construction for TCR beta used iRepertoire HTBI primers and Arm-PCR of CDR3 regions. One entry per CDR3 protein results from TCRdb running MiXCR on the multiplex PCR reads. The sample holds under 800,000 distinct CDR3 sequences, less than 20% seen once. This CDR3 is built from 15 residues. V lost 7 bases, J lost 3 bases, and 16 bases lay in between. The V gene's germline CDR1 is MNHNS and CDR2 SASEGT. Separately, the same data were catalogued under a study of T cells in Graves' hyperthyroidism and ophthalmopathy.

The chain has TRBV6-1 and TRBJ1-5; D call uncertain. The source material was peripheral blood mononuclear cells (PBMCs), sampled at new diagnosis, from a patient treated with antithyroid drugs. The receptor's source is a woman in her twenties or thirties with Graves disease. CDR3 in DNA: TGTGCCAGCATCACTGTTGGAGGGAACAATCAGCCCCAGCATTTT. This gives the protein CASITVGGNNQPQHF.